Sequencing of this T cell receptor beta chain was carried out in a study of spatial heterogeneity in lung cancer. TCR cDNA molecules each carried a unique molecular identifier. TCRdb re-called the 5' RACE reads with MiXCR, one entry per CDR3 protein. The repertoire has under 40,000 distinct CDR3 sequences, around 5% of them found once; the top ten carry about a quarter. This clonotype has just a few counts. Regarding time point: sample taken at primary tumor resection. The donors comprised some 78 untreated early-stage non-small cell lung cancer patients. Unsorted tumor, nontumor lung tissue or cryopreserved PBMC supplied the whole RNA. The CDR3 loop spans 15 amino acids. CDR1 and CDR2 (germline): GTSNPN, SVGIG (reference sequence). The V segment lost 5 bases and the J segment 3 bases; nucleotides outside the gene matches: 13.

The TCR was taken from a female donor with early-stage non-small cell lung cancer. Sequences were derived from PBMCs, sampled at surgery. The J gene is TRBJ2-7, the V gene TRBV30; the match to TRBD1 covers 7 bases. CDR3 in DNA: TGTGCCTGGCACCCTCGGGACAGATCCCGCTACGAGCAGTACTTC. It is translated as CAWHPRDRSRYEQYF.